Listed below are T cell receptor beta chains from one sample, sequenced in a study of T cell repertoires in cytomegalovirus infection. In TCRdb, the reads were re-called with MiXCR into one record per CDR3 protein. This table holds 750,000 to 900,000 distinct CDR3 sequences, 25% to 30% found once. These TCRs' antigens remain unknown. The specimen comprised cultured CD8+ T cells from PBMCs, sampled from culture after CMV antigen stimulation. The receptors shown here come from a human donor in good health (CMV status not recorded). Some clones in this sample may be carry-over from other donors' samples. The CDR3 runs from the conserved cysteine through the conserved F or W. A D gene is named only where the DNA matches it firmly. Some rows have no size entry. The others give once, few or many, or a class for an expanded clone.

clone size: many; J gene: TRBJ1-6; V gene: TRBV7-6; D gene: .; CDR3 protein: CASSSREGGTNPFPLHF; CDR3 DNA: TGTGCCAGCAGCTCAAGGGAGGGCGGGACGAATCCTTTTCCCCTCCACTTT
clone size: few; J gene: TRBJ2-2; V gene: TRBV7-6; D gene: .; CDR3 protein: CASLGPVNTGELFF; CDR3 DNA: TGTGCCAGCCTGGGTCCGGTAAACACCGGGGAGCTGTTTTTT
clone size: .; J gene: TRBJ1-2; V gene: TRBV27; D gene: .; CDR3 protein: CASSSREGAAGDYTF; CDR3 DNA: TGTGCCAGCAGTTCCCGGGAAGGGGCGGCCGGCGACTACACCTTC
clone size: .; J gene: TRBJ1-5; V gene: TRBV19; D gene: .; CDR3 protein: CASSTSRQNSNQPQHF; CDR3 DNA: TGTGCCAGTAGTACCTCCCGACAGAATAGCAATCAGCCCCAGCATTTT
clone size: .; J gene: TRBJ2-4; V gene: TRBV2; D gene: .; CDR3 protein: CASSAEGNIQYF; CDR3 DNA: TGTGCCAGCAGTGCGGAAGGAAACATTCAGTACTTC
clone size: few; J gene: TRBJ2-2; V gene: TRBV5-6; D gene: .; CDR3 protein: CASSSGTHGELFF; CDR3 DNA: TGTGCCAGCAGCTCCGGGACTCACGGGGAGCTGTTTTTT
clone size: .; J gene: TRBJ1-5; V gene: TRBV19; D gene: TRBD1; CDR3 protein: CASCDRVSNQPQHF; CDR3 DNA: TGTGCCAGTTGTGACAGGGTGAGCAATCAGCCCCAGCATTTT
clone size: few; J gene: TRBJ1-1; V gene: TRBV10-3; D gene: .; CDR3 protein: CAISESTPDMNTEAFF; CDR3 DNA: TGTGCCATCAGTGAGTCGACCCCAGATATGAACACTGAAGCTTTCTTT
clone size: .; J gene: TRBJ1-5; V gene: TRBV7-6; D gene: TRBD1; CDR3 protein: CASSRQGWEPQHF; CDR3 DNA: TGTGCCAGCAGTCGACAGGGATGGGAGCCCCAGCATTTT
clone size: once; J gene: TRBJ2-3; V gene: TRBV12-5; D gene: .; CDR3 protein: CASGLYGATGVDTQYF; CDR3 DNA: TGTGCTAGTGGTTTGTACGGGGCTACGGGGGTAGATACGCAGTATTTT